This T cell receptor (beta chain) was captured by sequencing in a study of blood T cell repertoires in COVID-19 (dated by TCRdb to 2020 to 2021). Study-wide context: The collaborator samples originated in the United States, Italy and Spain and spanned the acute and convalescent phases of COVID-19. The repertoires were made available in a free public database intended to serve as a resource for research on the immune response to SARS-CoV-2. Where HLA class I and class II types were available, the types were taken from metadata supplied by the sample provider, not from assay-based typing. A de-identified subject ID, COVID-19 status, age in years and sex were almost always included in the sample metadata. The prospective study material was composed of cDNA or gDNA derived from T cells, B-cell-depleted T cells, or PBMCs. Deeply sampled blood TCRbeta repertoires from subjects exposed to, actively infected with, or recovered from COVID-19 were included in the dataset. Samples were obtained from the ongoing ImmuneRACE study (first 160 participants) and from over a thousand subjects provided by 6 global collaborators.

The collaborating institutions used their own protocols to collect whole blood in K2EDTA tubes. For TCRbeta analysis, collaborators shipped samples in one of three forms: frozen whole blood, isolated PBMCs, or DNA extracted from either of those sample types. TCRbeta CDR3 regions were amplified from genomic DNA by means of the immunoSEQ Assay, a bias-controlled multiplex PCR. The authors processed their data as follows. Within the assay, amplification of reference gene primers was used to estimate how many nucleated cells each sample contained. To quantify the absolute abundance of each unique TCRbeta CDR3 rearrangement, sequence reads were collapsed and filtered. For each sample, productive Simpson clonality was calculated as the square root of Simpson's diversity index across productive rearrangements. The clones in this table, taken by TCRdb from immuneACCESS, are in-frame only. Not every clone is retained; where verified, under half of the shortfall comes from an unresolved V gene, and the cause of the rest is unknown. Clonal size and the V and J genes are those of that table, whereas D and trimming came from the DNA. Recorded for this sample are 100,000 to 150,000 clones; approximately 80% of them occurred a single time. Of the sample, about 9.9% is held by the ten largest clones.

Unmatched junction bases come to 5, with V trimmed by 3 bases and J by 4 bases. The CDR1 and CDR2 encoded by the germline V gene (reference sequence) are LNHDA and SQIVND. Taken from cysteine to phenylalanine, the CDR3 has 15 residues. The sequence is cut down to CDR3 DNA, 45 bases in frame from base 1. The research as a whole found: How much clinical and demographic metadata was included differed by source and by participant, and the metadata was provided uncurated.

A note on this clone: The clone's antigen remains unknown. Base qualities are not recorded, but no much larger clone differs from it by a single base.

This TCR came from a man in his forties with active or convalescent COVID-19. The sequenced material came from peripheral blood. The chain links TRBV19 with TRBJ2-1, and TRBD2 matches 8 of the central bases. The bases read TGTGCCAGTAGTATGAGGCGGGGGGTTTACAATGAGCAGTTCTTC. Translation gives CASSMRRGVYNEQFF.